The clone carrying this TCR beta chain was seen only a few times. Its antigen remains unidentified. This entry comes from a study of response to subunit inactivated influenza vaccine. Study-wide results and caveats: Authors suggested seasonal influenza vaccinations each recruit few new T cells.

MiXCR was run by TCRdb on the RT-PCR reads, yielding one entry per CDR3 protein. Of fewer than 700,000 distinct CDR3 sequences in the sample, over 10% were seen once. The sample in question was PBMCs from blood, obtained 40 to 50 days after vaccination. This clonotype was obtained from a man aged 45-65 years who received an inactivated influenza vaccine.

The CDR3 DNA follows: TGTGCCAGCAGTTTCCGTTACTCCTACAATGAGCAGTTCTTC. Protein: CASSFRYSYNEQFF. This chain connects TRBV12-3 or TRBV12-4 to TRBJ2-1, with D unclear. Trimming removed 3 bases at V and 0 bases at J, with 6 bases between. This CDR3 spans 14 amino acids.